This T cell receptor (beta chain) stems from a study of T cell responses to AZD1222 COVID-19 vaccine listed by TCRdb under 2021. Broadly, across the study: TCR sequencing was performed for 230 to 250 trial participants, of whom around 210 were given two doses of AZD1222 and around 25 were given two doses of MenACWY control vaccine. Enrollment into the trials was organized by age into subgroups of 18-55, 56-69 and 70-plus years, and those subgroups contained about 160, 30 and 59 TCR-sequenced participants, respectively.

Including the terminal cysteine and phenylalanine, the CDR3 comprises 13 residues. CDR3 DNA is the only sequence kept; it has 39 bases, read in frame from the first base. At the junction V is shortened by 1 base and J by 7 bases, with 7 bases in between. This specimen's time point label, interpreted: about 28 days (+/-7) after the second vaccine dose. AZD1222 recipients whose second dose came at about 4 weeks and those whose second dose came at about 12 weeks were combined into one group, since spike-specific TCR depth and breadth did not differ between the two schedules. Vaccinee samples came from UK trials COV001 and COV002, including a single-blind randomized controlled phase 2/3 trial of AZD1222 (ChAdOx1 nCoV-19) in healthy adults. For TCRbeta chain sequencing, PBMC samples were collected from trial participants at day 0 and at day 28 after the second dose. In its sample, this clone was seen once. Its binding antigen is unknown. No per-base quality is available; no much larger clone lies one base away.

The CDR3 regions of human TCRbeta chains were analyzed by immunosequencing. As for the authors' bioinformatics: Repertoire TCRs were matched against a reference library of SARS-CoV-2-specific TCRs generated with the MIRA antigen-specificity platform. Breadth was defined as the fraction of unique TCRs that were SARS-CoV-2-associated, and depth was defined as the fraction of total T cells that were SARS-CoV-2-associated. Using the MIRA data, each spike-specific TCR was assigned both to the spike region to which the TCR was reactive and to a CD4 or CD8 class. Log10-transformed breadth and depth values were compared by one-way ANOVA with Sidak's multiple comparisons tests. TCRdb holds this immuneACCESS table with in-frame rearrangements only. Some clones are missing; in checked studies, unresolved V genes explain under half, and the rest has no known cause. The V and J calls and clone size are taken from that table; D and trimming were inferred from the DNA. The sample has approximately 150,000 clones on record, approximately 91% of them singletons. The ten largest clones represent 1.9% of the sample.

The research as a whole found: Most participants were white British and females outnumbered males, and the authors suggested that clonal diversity may have been underestimated. Reportedly, almost half of the unique spike-specific TCRs recognized epitopes lying outside the regions that are mutated in the B.1.351 and B.1.1.7 variants. Only five to seven AZD1222 recipients were SARS-CoV-2 seropositive at baseline, limiting conclusions about previously exposed vaccinees. The 56-69-year group was small, and its depth increase did not reach significance, likely because of low power. Vaccine-associated CD4 TCRs spanned the whole spike protein, with dominant responses in regions 160-218 and 743-854. No day 14 peak-response samples were available, so repertoires were characterized only after the peak T cell response. A significant rise in spike-specific TCR breadth and depth was observed after two AZD1222 doses relative to day 0 and relative to MenACWY recipients.

Recombination connected TRBV12-3 or TRBV12-4 to TRBJ2-2, with TRBD1 as a weak D call on 5 bases. The sequenced sample was peripheral blood, obtained 28 days after the second AZD1222 dose. This receptor was obtained from an adult who received the AZD1222 COVID-19 vaccine. CDR3 reads: CASSLEGLGELFF. The DNA sequence follows: TGTGCCAGCAGTTTAGAGGGGCTCGGGGAGCTGTTTTTT.